The 19 T cell receptor beta chains reported below all come from one sample, sequenced in a study of T cells after yellow fever vaccination. TCRdb re-called the 5' RACE reads with MiXCR, one entry per CDR3 protein. The top ten hold roughly 47% of the sample, which has 100,000 to 150,000 distinct CDR3 sequences, roughly 15% seen once. The sample here was CD8+ T cells sorted from PBMCs, taken 5 days after the yellow fever booster vaccination. Every receptor here comes from a man younger than 35 who received the YFV17D yellow fever vaccine.

The chain recombines TRBV27 with TRBJ2-1, with D perhaps being TRBD1 or TRBD2 (5 bases each). The V end was cut by 4 bases, the J end by 7 bases, with 14 bases between. The germline CDR1 and CDR2 sequences are MNHEY and SMNVEV (reference sequence). The CDR3 length is 14 residues. The CDR3 nucleotides are TGTGCCAGCAGTTGGGACCAGATCGGGAATGAGCAGTTCTTC. It codes for CASSWDQIGNEQFF.

There are a few counts of this clonotype. The rearrangement links TRBV29-1 to TRBJ2-5, with 7 bases that match TRBD1. The CDR3 covers 14 residues. Trimming took 6 bases from V and 4 from J; bases not matched to a gene: 11. Per the germline V gene, CDR1 is SQVTM and CDR2 is ANQGSEA. The CDR3 sequence is CSVVPRGLGETQYF. CDR3 DNA: TGCAGCGTCGTTCCGAGGGGGCTGGGAGAGACCCAGTACTTC.

This clonotype was detected only a few times. The genes are TRBV4-1 and TRBJ1-1; a possible D gene is TRBD1 (5 bases). CDR1 MGHRA and CDR2 YSYEKL come from the germline V gene. This CDR3 is 17 amino acids long. V lost 2 bases and J 4 bases, leaving 20 bases between the germline ends. The CDR3 loop is CASSQSGGLSLGTEAFF. In DNA, the CDR3 is TGCGCCAGCAGCCAATCGGGGGGGTTAAGTCTGGGCACTGAAGCTTTCTTT.

This clonotype came up a few times. This chain connects TRBV5-5 to TRBJ1-1; a possible D gene is TRBD1 (5 bases). The CDR3 length is 12 residues. V gave up 5 bases and J gave up 8 bases, with 13 bases separating them. CDR1 is SGHKS and CDR2 is YYEKEE in the germline V gene (reference sequence). The CDR3 protein is CASRHIAGEAFF. The CDR3 DNA follows: TGTGCCAGCAGACATATTGCAGGGGAAGCTTTCTTT.

In this sample, this clonotype turned up many times. This sequence joins TRBV10-3 and TRBJ2-2, with D unclear. V lost 5 bases and J 6 bases, leaving 7 bases between the germline ends. The CDR3 covers 12 residues. Germline values: CDR1 ENHRY, CDR2 SYGVKD. CDR3 nucleotide sequence: TGTGCCATCAGTCCTGGGTCCGGGGAGCTGTTTTTT. The encoded protein is CAISPGSGELFF.

The chain combines TRBV29-1 with TRBJ1-1; D call uncertain. Deletions cut 2 bases from V and 2 bases from J, with 12 bases between. This CDR3 region has 14 residues. The germline V gene encodes CDR1 SQVTM and CDR2 ANQGSEA. The CDR3 protein is CSVEPRGGNTEAFF. DNA for the CDR3: TGCAGCGTTGAACCCCGGGGAGGAAACACTGAAGCTTTCTTT.

This clonotype was counted a few times. The J gene is TRBJ2-1, the V gene TRBV5-5; possible D gene TRBD2, 5 bases. The germline gives CDR1 SGHKS, CDR2 YYEKEE (reference sequence). CDR3 length: 16 amino acids. Trimming removed 0 bases at V and 0 bases at J, with 10 bases between. CDR3 region: CASSLGWESSYNEQFF. In DNA form, the CDR3 reads TGTGCCAGCAGCTTGGGTTGGGAGAGCTCCTACAATGAGCAGTTCTTC.

This clonotype was counted many times. The chain employs TRBV6-6 and TRBJ2-5, with 9 bases fitting TRBD2. V lost 7 bases and J lost 2; bases outside the gene matches: 11. CDR1 is MNHNY, CDR2 SVGAGI, per germline (reference sequence). The CDR3 length is 16 residues. CDR3 in amino acids: CASTALAGGKQETQYF. The CDR3 bases are TGTGCCAGCACCGCGTTGGCGGGGGGGAAACAAGAGACCCAGTACTTC.

The table lists this clonotype with a few counts. The chain has TRBV6-2 or TRBV6-3 and TRBJ2-3; D gene ambiguous. This CDR3 region has 14 residues. Trimming removed 0 bases from V and 0 bases from J, with 4 bases in between. Germline lookup yields CDR1 MNHEY and CDR2 SVGEGT. In DNA form, the CDR3 reads TGTGCCAGCAGTTACTCATACAGCACAGATACGCAGTATTTT. Translated, it gives CASSYSYSTDTQYF.

This chain connects TRBV7-9 to TRBJ2-5; D not certain. Germline V gene data show CDR1 as SEHNR and CDR2 as FQNEAQ (reference sequence). Trimming shortened V by 5 bases and J by 5 bases, and 15 bases separated the two germline ends. CDR3 length: 14 residues. The CDR3 nucleotides are TGTGCCAGCAGCCCCGTAGGCGGCAGGGAGACCCAGTACTTC. Its translation: CASSPVGGRETQYF.

The chain is built from TRBV7-2 and TRBJ2-7; D remains ambiguous. The CDR3 runs to 14 residues. The germline V gene encodes CDR1 SGHTA and CDR2 FQGNSA. V dropped 1 base and J dropped 2 bases, with 9 bases sitting between them. The CDR3 nucleotides read TGTGCCAGCAGCTTAGGTCCGGGTGCCTACGAGCAGTACGTC. Its protein product is CASSLGPGAYEQYV.

The J gene is TRBJ1-6, the V gene TRBV7-2, with D tentatively TRBD1 (5 bases). Trimming left V 4 bases short and J 7 bases short, with 11 bases between. Germline V lookup: CDR1 SGHTA, CDR2 FQGNSA. The CDR3 totals 14 residues. The CDR3 region has the DNA TGTGCCAGCAGCTCTACAGGAGGCAATTCACCCCTCCACTTT. Protein: CASSSTGGNSPLHF.

This clonotype was recorded a few times. This chain connects TRBV7-9 to TRBJ2-5; D may be TRBD1 (6 bases). The germline V gene encodes CDR1 SEHNR and CDR2 FQNEAQ (reference sequence). This CDR3 region has 12 residues. V was cut by 4 bases and J by 5 bases, with 8 bases left in between. CDR3 loop: CASSWGLETQYF. As DNA, the CDR3 is TGTGCCAGCAGCTGGGGGCTGGAGACCCAGTACTTC.

The V gene is TRBV4-3, the J gene TRBJ2-5, with D tentatively TRBD2 (5 bases). V was cut by 0 bases and J by 0 bases, with 8 bases left in between. There are 15 residues in the CDR3. CDR1 LGHNA and CDR2 YSLEER come from the germline V gene. In DNA, the CDR3 is TGCGCCAGCAGCCAAGATCGGGGAGACCAAGAGACCCAGTACTTC. It translates to CASSQDRGDQETQYF.

In its sample, this clonotype was seen once. The chain links TRBV6-5 to TRBJ2-1; 9 positions match TRBD2. Germline CDR1 is MNHEY and CDR2 is SVGAGI. Losses at the gene ends were 2 bases for V and 5 bases for J; bases not matched to a gene: 4. The CDR3 has 15 amino acids. The DNA for the CDR3 is TGTGCCAGCAGTTACGGAAGCGGGGGGAACAATGAGCAGTTCTTC. This encodes CASSYGSGGNNEQFF.

In this sample, this clonotype turned up a few times. The V call is TRBV6-6, the J call TRBJ1-6; 10 positions agree with TRBD1. The CDR3 length is 18 residues. The germline V gene encodes CDR1 MNHNY and CDR2 SVGAGI (reference sequence). V was clipped by 4 bases and J by 7 bases; unmatched bases: 13. The CDR3 bases are TGTGCCAGCAGTTTCCAGGGACAGGGGAGAATTTGGAATTCACCCCTCCACTTT. It codes for CASSFQGQGRIWNSPLHF.

This clonotype was seen a few times. This chain uses TRBV10-3 with TRBJ2-7; the D gene is possibly TRBD1 (5 bases). Trimming stripped 4 bases from V and 6 bases from J, with 16 bases between. CDR3 size: 14 residues. Germline CDR1 ENHRY, CDR2 SYGVKD. This CDR3 is CAISAGQGFPEQYF. CDR3 DNA: TGTGCCATCAGTGCCGGTCAGGGCTTCCCCGAGCAGTACTTC.

This chain uses TRBV6-2 or TRBV6-3 with TRBJ1-5; no reliable D call. V lost 6 bases, J lost 0 bases, and 9 bases lay in between. Germline V CDR1 and CDR2: MNHEY, SVGEGT. The CDR3 length is 14 residues. The CDR3 bases are TGTGCCAGCAGGCCAGGATATAGCAATCAGCCCCAGCATTTT. This sequence encodes CASRPGYSNQPQHF.

This clonotype is medium-sized within its sample. CDR3 bases: TGTGCCAGCAGCCAAGAAGCGGGGGCTGGGGCCAACGTCCTGACTTTC. This gives the protein CASSQEAGAGANVLTF. J is TRBJ2-6 and V is TRBV4-2; 8 positions match TRBD2. Germline CDR1 is LGHNA and CDR2 is YNFKEQ. The CDR3 loop spans 16 amino acids. V gave up 0 bases and J gave up 2 bases; unmatched junction bases: 0.